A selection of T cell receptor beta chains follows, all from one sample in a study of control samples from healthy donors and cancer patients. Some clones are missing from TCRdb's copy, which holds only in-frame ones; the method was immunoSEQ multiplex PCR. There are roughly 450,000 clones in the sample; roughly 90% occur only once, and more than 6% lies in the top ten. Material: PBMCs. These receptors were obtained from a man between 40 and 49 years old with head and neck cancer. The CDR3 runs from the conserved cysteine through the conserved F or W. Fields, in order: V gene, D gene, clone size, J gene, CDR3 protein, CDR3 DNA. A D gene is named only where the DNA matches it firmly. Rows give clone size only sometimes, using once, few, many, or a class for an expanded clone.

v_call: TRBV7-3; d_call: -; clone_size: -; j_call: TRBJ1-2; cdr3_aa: CASSAVGDYGYTF; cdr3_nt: TGTGCCAGCAGCGCAGTAGGGGACTATGGCTACACCTTC
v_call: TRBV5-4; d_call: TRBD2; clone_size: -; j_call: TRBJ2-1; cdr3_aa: CASSLDFSGGGVDNEQFF; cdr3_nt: TGTGCCAGCAGCTTGGATTTTAGTGGGGGGGGAGTGGACAATGAGCAGTTCTTC
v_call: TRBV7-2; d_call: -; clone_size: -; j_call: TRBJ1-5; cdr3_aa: CASSFTGNNQPQHF; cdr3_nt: TGTGCCAGCAGCTTTACAGGGAACAATCAGCCCCAGCATTTT
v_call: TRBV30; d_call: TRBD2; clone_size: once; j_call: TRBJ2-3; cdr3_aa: CAWSDPPSGGPTHTQYF; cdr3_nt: TGTGCCTGGAGTGACCCCCCTAGCGGGGGGCCCACGCATACGCAGTATTTT
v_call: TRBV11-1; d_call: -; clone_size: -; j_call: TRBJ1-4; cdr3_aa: CASSLGGGVDEKLFF; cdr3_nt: TGTGCCAGCAGCTTAGGTGGGGGCGTGGATGAAAAACTGTTTTTT
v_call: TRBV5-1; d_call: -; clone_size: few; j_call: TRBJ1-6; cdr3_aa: CASSLVATGTASSYNSPLHF; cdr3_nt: TGCGCCAGCAGCTTGGTAGCCACCGGGACGGCGAGCTCCTATAATTCACCCCTCCACTTT
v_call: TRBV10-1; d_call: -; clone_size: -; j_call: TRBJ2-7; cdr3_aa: CASSRTPYEQYF; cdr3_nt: TGCGCCAGCAGTCGGACGCCCTACGAGCAGTACTTC
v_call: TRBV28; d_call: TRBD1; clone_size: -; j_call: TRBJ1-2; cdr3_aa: CASSLGQGGNYGYTF; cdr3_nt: TGTGCCAGCAGCCTGGGGCAGGGGGGGAACTATGGCTACACCTTC
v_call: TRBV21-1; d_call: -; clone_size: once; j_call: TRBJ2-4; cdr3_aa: CASSKALSVAKNIQYF; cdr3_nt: TGTGCCAGCAGCAAAGCGCTTTCAGTAGCCAAAAACATTCAGTACTTC
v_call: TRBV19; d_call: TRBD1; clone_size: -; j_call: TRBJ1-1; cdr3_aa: CASKGTGTHTEAFF; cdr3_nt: TGTGCCAGTAAAGGGACAGGGACTCACACTGAAGCTTTCTTT
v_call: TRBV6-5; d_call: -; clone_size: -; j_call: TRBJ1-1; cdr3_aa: CASSYTQNTEAFF; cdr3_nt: TGTGCCAGCAGTTACACGCAGAACACTGAAGCTTTCTTT
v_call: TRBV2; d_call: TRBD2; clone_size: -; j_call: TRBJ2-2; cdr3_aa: CASSERGGTGELFF; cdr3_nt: TGTGCCAGCAGTGAGCGGGGGGGGACCGGGGAGCTGTTTTTT
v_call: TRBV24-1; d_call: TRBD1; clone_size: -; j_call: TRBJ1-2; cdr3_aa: CATSGGQDHYGYTF; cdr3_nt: TGTGCCACCAGTGGTGGACAGGACCACTATGGCTACACCTTC
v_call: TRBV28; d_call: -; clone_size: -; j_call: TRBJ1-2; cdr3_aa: CASRDGLSYGYTF; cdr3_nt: TGTGCCAGCAGGGACGGTCTAAGCTATGGCTACACCTTC
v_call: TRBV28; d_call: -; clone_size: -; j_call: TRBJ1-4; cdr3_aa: CASSGGVRKLFF; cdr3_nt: TGTGCCAGCAGTGGGGGGGTTCGGAAACTGTTTTTT
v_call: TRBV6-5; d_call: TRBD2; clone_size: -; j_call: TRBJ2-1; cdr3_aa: CASSYSPGLAYNEQFF; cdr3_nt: TGTGCCAGCAGTTACTCACCGGGACTAGCATACAATGAGCAGTTCTTC
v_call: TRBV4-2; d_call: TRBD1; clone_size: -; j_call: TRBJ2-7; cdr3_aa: CASSQSGTGEYF; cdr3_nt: TGTGCCAGCAGCCAATCCGGGACAGGGGAGTACTTC
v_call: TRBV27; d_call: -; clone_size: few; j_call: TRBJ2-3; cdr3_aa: CASSFSDTQYF; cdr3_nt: TGTGCCAGCAGTTTTTCAGATACGCAGTATTTT
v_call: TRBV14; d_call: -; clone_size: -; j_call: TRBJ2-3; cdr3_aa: CASSQGGSELVTIF; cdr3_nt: TGTGCCAGCAGCCAAGGTGGATCTGAACTAGTGACAATTTTT
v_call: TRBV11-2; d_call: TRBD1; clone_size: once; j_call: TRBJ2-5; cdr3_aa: CASSLDRGETQYF; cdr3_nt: TGTGCCAGCAGCTTAGACAGGGGGGAGACCCAGTACTTC
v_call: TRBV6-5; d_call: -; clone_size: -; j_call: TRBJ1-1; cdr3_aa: CASSYVAVNTEAFF; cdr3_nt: TGTGCCAGCAGTTACGTGGCCGTGAACACTGAAGCTTTCTTT
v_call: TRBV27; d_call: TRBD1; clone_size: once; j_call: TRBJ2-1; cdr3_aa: CASSPPTGGKNNEQFF; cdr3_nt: TGTGCCAGCAGTCCACCGACAGGGGGGAAAAACAATGAGCAGTTCTTC
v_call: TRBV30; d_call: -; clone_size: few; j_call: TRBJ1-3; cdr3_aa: CAWSVQDSGNTIYF; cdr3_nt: TGTGCCTGGAGTGTACAAGACTCTGGAAACACCATATATTTT
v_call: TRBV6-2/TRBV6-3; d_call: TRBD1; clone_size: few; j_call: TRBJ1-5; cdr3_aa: CASSWGTGIQPQHF; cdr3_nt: TGTGCCAGCAGTTGGGGGACAGGGATTCAGCCCCAGCATTTT
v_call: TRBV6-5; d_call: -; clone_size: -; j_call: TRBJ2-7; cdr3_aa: CASSPTSIQGEQYF; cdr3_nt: TGTGCCAGCAGTCCTACTAGCATCCAGGGCGAGCAGTACTTC
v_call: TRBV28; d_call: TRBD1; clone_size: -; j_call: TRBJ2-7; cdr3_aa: CASSLKMPGQGAHEQYF; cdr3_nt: TGTGCCAGCAGTTTAAAGATGCCGGGACAGGGTGCCCACGAGCAGTACTTC
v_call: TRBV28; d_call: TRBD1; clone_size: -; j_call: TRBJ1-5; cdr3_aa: CASSGVTGGDQPQHF; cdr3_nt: TGTGCCAGCAGCGGCGTCACAGGGGGAGATCAGCCCCAGCATTTT
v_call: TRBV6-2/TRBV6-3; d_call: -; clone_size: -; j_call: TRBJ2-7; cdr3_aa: CASSPYEQYF; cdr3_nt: TGTGCCAGCAGTCCCTACGAGCAGTACTTC
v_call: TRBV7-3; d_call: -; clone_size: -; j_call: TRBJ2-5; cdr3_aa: CASSRGGRETQYF; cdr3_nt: TGTGCCAGCAGCCGAGGGGGAAGGGAGACCCAGTACTTC
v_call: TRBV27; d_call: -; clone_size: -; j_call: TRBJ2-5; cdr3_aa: CASSSPTGRETQYF; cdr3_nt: TGTGCCAGCAGTTCCCCGACAGGAAGAGAGACCCAGTACTTC
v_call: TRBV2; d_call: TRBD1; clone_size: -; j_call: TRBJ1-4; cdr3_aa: CASRDRGREFPSEKLFF; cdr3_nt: TGTGCCAGCAGGGACAGGGGGCGCGAGTTTCCGAGTGAAAAACTGTTTTTT
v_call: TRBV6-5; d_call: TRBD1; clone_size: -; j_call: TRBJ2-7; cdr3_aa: CASSSRGNPYEQYF; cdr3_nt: TGTGCCAGCAGTTCCAGGGGGAATCCCTACGAGCAGTACTTC